The clone carrying this TCR beta chain was counted many times. At one boundary the junction diverges from the germline segment, which might be a read error. This specimen belongs to a study of CD8 T cells in ankylosing spondylitis. In making TCR beta libraries, quantitative 5'-RACE with molecular barcodes was used. TCRdb recomputed calls from the 5' RACE reads with MiXCR, one row per CDR3 protein. Altogether about 250,000 distinct CDR3 sequences are present, roughly 10% being singletons, with the ten largest covering approximately 2.5%. Sequencing input: blood, either unsorted or a sorted T cell fraction (not recorded which). This TCR was sampled from a male donor with ankylosing spondylitis or in good health (not recorded which).

The CDR3 protein is CASSLVPNAEAFF. CDR3 nucleotides: TGTGCCAGCAGTTTGGTTCCGAATGCTGAAGCTTTCTTT. The gene calls are TRBV5-4 and TRBJ1-1; D not certain. Germline lookup yields CDR1 SGHNT and CDR2 YYREEE (reference sequence). The CDR3 is made up of 13 amino acids.